The rows below give T cell receptor beta chains drawn from one sample of a study of blood T cell repertoires in COVID-19. The data were produced by immunoSEQ multiplex PCR, yet TCRdb's version contains in-frame clones alone and is incomplete. The table lists 360,000 or so clones, over 85% of them singletons. Sequencing was done on a sample of PBMCs or T cells enriched from blood (not recorded which). These receptors were taken from a young woman who had recovered from COVID-19. CDR3s include the opening cysteine and the closing phenylalanine or tryptophan. A D gene is named only where the DNA matches it firmly. Not all rows give a size; the values are once, few, many and, for expanded clones, a class.

v_call: TRBV25-1; d_call: -; j_call: TRBJ1-2; clone_size: -; cdr3_nt: TGTGCCAGCAGTGAAGGTTTGGGGGGGACTGGCTACACCTTC; cdr3_aa: CASSEGLGGTGYTF
v_call: TRBV4-2; d_call: TRBD2; j_call: TRBJ2-3; clone_size: -; cdr3_nt: TGTGCCAGCAGCCAAGTCCGACTAGCGGGGGGTGGCACAGATACGCAGTATTTT; cdr3_aa: CASSQVRLAGGGTDTQYF
v_call: TRBV7-9; d_call: TRBD2; j_call: TRBJ2-3; clone_size: -; cdr3_nt: TGTGCCAGCAGCTTAGGAGGGAGGGCTTCGAATACGCAGTATTTT; cdr3_aa: CASSLGGRASNTQYF
v_call: TRBV27; d_call: -; j_call: TRBJ2-2; clone_size: -; cdr3_nt: TGTGCCAGCAGTCAAGGGGCCAGGGACACCGGGGAGCTGTTTTTT; cdr3_aa: CASSQGARDTGELFF
v_call: TRBV7-9; d_call: TRBD1; j_call: TRBJ1-5; clone_size: -; cdr3_nt: TGTGCCAGCAGCCCGACGACAGGGGGCCAGCCCCAGCATTTT; cdr3_aa: CASSPTTGGQPQHF
v_call: TRBV23-1; d_call: -; j_call: TRBJ1-4; clone_size: -; cdr3_nt: TGCGCCAGCTTAGACCGGGGGGCGCGACTGGAAAAACTGTTTTTT; cdr3_aa: CASLDRGARLEKLFF
v_call: TRBV7-8; d_call: TRBD1; j_call: TRBJ1-1; clone_size: -; cdr3_nt: TGTGCCAGCAGCCCGAGACAGGGGGTCGTAATGAACACTGAAGCTTTCTTT; cdr3_aa: CASSPRQGVVMNTEAFF
v_call: TRBV4-1; d_call: -; j_call: TRBJ1-4; clone_size: -; cdr3_nt: TGCGCCAGCAGCCGGATGGGGGGAAAACTGTTTTTT; cdr3_aa: CASSRMGGKLFF
v_call: TRBV9; d_call: TRBD1; j_call: TRBJ2-7; clone_size: -; cdr3_nt: TGTGCCAGCAGCCCCAGCCCGGGGACAGGGTCCAACGAGCAGTACTTC; cdr3_aa: CASSPSPGTGSNEQYF
v_call: TRBV5-6; d_call: -; j_call: TRBJ2-7; clone_size: -; cdr3_nt: TGTGCCAGCAGCTACCCCGAGCTTGAATACGAGCAGTACTTC; cdr3_aa: CASSYPELEYEQYF
v_call: TRBV20-1; d_call: -; j_call: TRBJ2-2; clone_size: few; cdr3_nt: TGCAGTGCTAGTTCCTTGCTAATACCGAACACCGGGGAGCTGTTTTTT; cdr3_aa: CSASSLLIPNTGELFF
v_call: TRBV6-2/TRBV6-3; d_call: -; j_call: TRBJ2-6; clone_size: -; cdr3_nt: TGTGCCAGCAGCACAGCTGGGGCCAACGTCCTGACTTTC; cdr3_aa: CASSTAGANVLTF
v_call: TRBV19; d_call: TRBD1; j_call: TRBJ2-1; clone_size: -; cdr3_nt: TGTGCCAGCGCGACAGGGGGCCCATACAATGAGCAGTTCTTC; cdr3_aa: CASATGGPYNEQFF
v_call: TRBV7-2; d_call: TRBD1; j_call: TRBJ2-2; clone_size: -; cdr3_nt: TGTGCCAGCAGCCTAGGACAGGCGAACACCGGGGAGCTGTTTTTT; cdr3_aa: CASSLGQANTGELFF
v_call: TRBV9; d_call: TRBD1; j_call: TRBJ1-5; clone_size: -; cdr3_nt: TGTGCCAGCAGCGCGACAGGGGATAGCAATCAGCCCCAGCATTTT; cdr3_aa: CASSATGDSNQPQHF
v_call: TRBV7-2; d_call: -; j_call: TRBJ1-2; clone_size: -; cdr3_nt: TGTGCCAGCAGCTTAGATCCCGGGGTAGGTGGCTACACCTTC; cdr3_aa: CASSLDPGVGGYTF
v_call: TRBV7-3; d_call: -; j_call: TRBJ2-1; clone_size: -; cdr3_nt: TGTGCCAGCAGACCTGACAGGAACTACAATGAGCAGTTCTTC; cdr3_aa: CASRPDRNYNEQFF
v_call: TRBV19; d_call: -; j_call: TRBJ2-2; clone_size: -; cdr3_nt: TGTGCCAGTAGTATGGGCCAACGGAACACCGGGGAGCTGTTTTTT; cdr3_aa: CASSMGQRNTGELFF
v_call: TRBV13; d_call: TRBD1; j_call: TRBJ1-6; clone_size: -; cdr3_nt: TGTGCCAGCAGCACCCGGACAGGAAAGTCCTATAATTCACCCCTCCACTTT; cdr3_aa: CASSTRTGKSYNSPLHF
v_call: TRBV5-1; d_call: -; j_call: TRBJ2-3; clone_size: -; cdr3_nt: TGCGCCAGCAGCCCTCTAGAGACTGGAGATATAAATACGCAGTATTTT; cdr3_aa: CASSPLETGDINTQYF
v_call: TRBV7-3; d_call: TRBD2; j_call: TRBJ2-5; clone_size: -; cdr3_nt: TGTGCCAGCAGCCATAACGGGAGGCGGGAGACCCAGTACTTC; cdr3_aa: CASSHNGRRETQYF
v_call: TRBV18; d_call: -; j_call: TRBJ2-7; clone_size: -; cdr3_nt: TGTGCCAGCTCACCCGCGACACTCTACGAGCAGTACTTC; cdr3_aa: CASSPATLYEQYF
v_call: TRBV6-5; d_call: -; j_call: TRBJ2-7; clone_size: -; cdr3_nt: TGTGCCAGCGGAAATGGGGGGAACTCCTACGAGCAGTACTTC; cdr3_aa: CASGNGGNSYEQYF
v_call: TRBV11-2; d_call: TRBD1; j_call: TRBJ1-4; clone_size: -; cdr3_nt: TGTGCCAGCAGCTTACGGGGGACAGGGGTCACTAATGAAAAACTGTTTTTT; cdr3_aa: CASSLRGTGVTNEKLFF
v_call: TRBV7-9; d_call: -; j_call: TRBJ1-6; clone_size: once; cdr3_nt: TGTGCCAGCAGCCACGGGATCTCCAATTCACCCCTCCACTTT; cdr3_aa: CASSHGISNSPLHF
v_call: TRBV27; d_call: -; j_call: TRBJ2-2; clone_size: -; cdr3_nt: TGTGCCAGCGGAGTATTCACCGGGGAGCTGTTTTTT; cdr3_aa: CASGVFTGELFF
v_call: TRBV5-6; d_call: -; j_call: TRBJ1-1; clone_size: few; cdr3_nt: TGTGCCAGCAGCTTGTCCCCTCCGGGCACTGAAGCTTTCTTT; cdr3_aa: CASSLSPPGTEAFF
v_call: TRBV3-1/TRBV3-2; d_call: TRBD1; j_call: TRBJ1-1; clone_size: -; cdr3_nt: TGTGCCAGCAGCCATCAGGGGGCGACTGAAGCTTTCTTT; cdr3_aa: CASSHQGATEAFF
v_call: TRBV2; d_call: -; j_call: TRBJ1-1; clone_size: -; cdr3_nt: TGTGCCAGCAGTGAAGAGGGGACTGAAGCTTTCTTT; cdr3_aa: CASSEEGTEAFF
v_call: TRBV7-9; d_call: TRBD2; j_call: TRBJ2-2; clone_size: -; cdr3_nt: TGTGCCAGCAGCTTCGGACTAGCTGCGACCGGGGAGCTGTTTTTT; cdr3_aa: CASSFGLAATGELFF
v_call: TRBV19; d_call: TRBD1; j_call: TRBJ2-7; clone_size: -; cdr3_nt: TGTGCCAGTAGTATCCGGACAGGGGGCCTTTCCTACGAGCAGTACTTC; cdr3_aa: CASSIRTGGLSYEQYF
v_call: TRBV5-1; d_call: -; j_call: TRBJ1-6; clone_size: once; cdr3_nt: TGCGCCAGCAGCATGTGGCATCACGGCGGGGCAGGAAACAATTCACCCCTCCACTTT; cdr3_aa: CASSMWHHGGAGNNSPLHF
v_call: TRBV4-2; d_call: -; j_call: TRBJ2-2; clone_size: -; cdr3_nt: TGTGCCAGCAGCCAAGATGTGGGGGCCGGCGGGGAGCTGTTTTTT; cdr3_aa: CASSQDVGAGGELFF
v_call: TRBV10-1; d_call: TRBD1; j_call: TRBJ2-7; clone_size: -; cdr3_nt: TGCGCCACCCATGGGACAGGGGAGTACGAGCAGTACTTC; cdr3_aa: CATHGTGEYEQYF
v_call: TRBV6-4; d_call: TRBD1; j_call: TRBJ1-2; clone_size: few; cdr3_nt: TGTGCCAGCAGCGTAACAGGGGACCCAAACTATGGCTACACCTTC; cdr3_aa: CASSVTGDPNYGYTF
v_call: TRBV30; d_call: -; j_call: TRBJ1-5; clone_size: -; cdr3_nt: TGTGCCTGGAGTGTAGCCGGGGTCGGTCAGCCCCAGCATTTT; cdr3_aa: CAWSVAGVGQPQHF
v_call: TRBV27; d_call: TRBD2; j_call: TRBJ2-7; clone_size: once; cdr3_nt: TGTGCCAGCAGTTTTGGACTAGGTTACGAGCAGTACTTC; cdr3_aa: CASSFGLGYEQYF
v_call: TRBV7-2; d_call: -; j_call: TRBJ1-2; clone_size: -; cdr3_nt: TGTGCCAGCAGCTACCCTCAGGGGCTGAACTATGGCTACACCTTC; cdr3_aa: CASSYPQGLNYGYTF
v_call: TRBV5-4; d_call: -; j_call: TRBJ1-2; clone_size: -; cdr3_nt: TGTGCCAGCAGGATTGGGGGGGCTAACTATGGCTACACCTTC; cdr3_aa: CASRIGGANYGYTF
v_call: TRBV7-9; d_call: -; j_call: TRBJ2-7; clone_size: once; cdr3_nt: TGTGCCAGCAGCTCCCCGGGAGACAGGGTCAGCTACGAGCAGTACTTC; cdr3_aa: CASSSPGDRVSYEQYF
v_call: TRBV4-3; d_call: TRBD1; j_call: TRBJ1-6; clone_size: -; cdr3_nt: TGCGCCAGCAGCCAGGACAGGGTCTATAATTCACCCCTCCACTTT; cdr3_aa: CASSQDRVYNSPLHF
v_call: TRBV13; d_call: TRBD1; j_call: TRBJ2-7; clone_size: -; cdr3_nt: TGTGCCAGCAGCCCCGGCGTTAGGGAACTGGGACAGAAAGACGAGCAGTACTTC; cdr3_aa: CASSPGVRELGQKDEQYF
v_call: TRBV5-8; d_call: -; j_call: TRBJ2-7; clone_size: -; cdr3_nt: TGTGCCAGCAGCTTGGTTCGGGAGACCGCCTACGAGCAGTACTTC; cdr3_aa: CASSLVRETAYEQYF
v_call: TRBV19; d_call: -; j_call: TRBJ1-5; clone_size: -; cdr3_nt: TGTGCCAGTAGTATAAGGGAGGGGGATCAGCCCCAGCATTTT; cdr3_aa: CASSIREGDQPQHF
v_call: TRBV29-1; d_call: -; j_call: TRBJ2-3; clone_size: -; cdr3_nt: TGCAGCGTTGTGGTCCCGGGGGCAGATACGCAGTATTTT; cdr3_aa: CSVVVPGADTQYF
v_call: TRBV4-2; d_call: TRBD2; j_call: TRBJ2-1; clone_size: -; cdr3_nt: TGTGCCAGCAGCCAAGCCGCTGGACTAGCGGGAGGAGTGACTTACAATGAGCAGTTCTTC; cdr3_aa: CASSQAAGLAGGVTYNEQFF
v_call: TRBV12-5; d_call: TRBD1; j_call: TRBJ1-2; clone_size: -; cdr3_nt: TGTGCTAGTGGTTTGCCTTTGGACAGGTTTAAACGCGGCTACACCTTC; cdr3_aa: CASGLPLDRFKRGYTF
v_call: TRBV5-6; d_call: -; j_call: TRBJ1-2; clone_size: -; cdr3_nt: TGTGCCAGCAGCTTGCCGCCGGGGTGGAATGGCTACACCTTC; cdr3_aa: CASSLPPGWNGYTF
v_call: TRBV10-1; d_call: -; j_call: TRBJ1-3; clone_size: -; cdr3_nt: TGCGCCAGCGTCCCCCTCTCTGGAAACACCATATATTTT; cdr3_aa: CASVPLSGNTIYF
v_call: TRBV14; d_call: -; j_call: TRBJ2-3; clone_size: -; cdr3_nt: TGTGCCAGCAGCCAAGTTGTGGCCGATACGCAGTATTTT; cdr3_aa: CASSQVVADTQYF
v_call: TRBV28; d_call: -; j_call: TRBJ2-3; clone_size: -; cdr3_nt: TGTGCCAGCAGTGATAGCGCTTCTTACGCTGGGCCGACAGATACGCAGTATTTT; cdr3_aa: CASSDSASYAGPTDTQYF
v_call: TRBV11-3; d_call: TRBD2; j_call: TRBJ2-3; clone_size: -; cdr3_nt: TGTGCCAGCAGCACGGGACTAGCGGATACGCAGTATTTT; cdr3_aa: CASSTGLADTQYF
v_call: TRBV10-2; d_call: TRBD1; j_call: TRBJ2-1; clone_size: -; cdr3_nt: TGCGCCAGCAATGGACAGGGCTCGGGGGATGAGCAGTTCTTC; cdr3_aa: CASNGQGSGDEQFF
v_call: TRBV28; d_call: TRBD2; j_call: TRBJ2-3; clone_size: -; cdr3_nt: TGTGCCAGCAGTACACTAGCGGTAACAGATACGCAGTATTTT; cdr3_aa: CASSTLAVTDTQYF
v_call: TRBV7-9; d_call: -; j_call: TRBJ1-2; clone_size: -; cdr3_nt: TGTGCCAGCAGCTTAGAGCCCCGGGAGTATGGCTACACCTTC; cdr3_aa: CASSLEPREYGYTF